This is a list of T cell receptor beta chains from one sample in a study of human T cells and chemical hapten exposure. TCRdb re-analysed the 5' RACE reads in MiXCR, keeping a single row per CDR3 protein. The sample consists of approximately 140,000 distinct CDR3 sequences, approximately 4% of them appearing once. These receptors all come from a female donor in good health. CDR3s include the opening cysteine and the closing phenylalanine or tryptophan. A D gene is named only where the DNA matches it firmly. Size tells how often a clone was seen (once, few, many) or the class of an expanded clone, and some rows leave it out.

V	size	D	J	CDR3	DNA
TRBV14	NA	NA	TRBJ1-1	CASSASRGIYTEAFF	TGTGCCAGCAGCGCGAGTCGGGGAATCTACACTGAAGCTTTCTTT
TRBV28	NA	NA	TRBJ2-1	CASNEGGTYNEQFF	TGTGCCAGCAATGAGGGGGGCACCTACAATGAGCAGTTCTTC
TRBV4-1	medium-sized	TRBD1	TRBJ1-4	CASSQEEGTGGEKLFF	TGCGCCAGCAGCCAAGAGGAAGGGACAGGGGGTGAAAAACTGTTTTTT
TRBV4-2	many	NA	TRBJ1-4	CASSQMGLNEKLFF	TGTGCCAGCAGCCAAATGGGACTAAATGAAAAACTGTTTTTT
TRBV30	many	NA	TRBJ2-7	CAWTRGGKYEQYF	TGTGCCTGGACACGGGGCGGGAAATACGAGCAGTACTTC
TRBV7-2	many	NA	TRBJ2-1	CASSLFQSITNNEQFF	TGTGCCAGCAGCTTATTTCAGTCTATAACTAACAATGAGCAGTTCTTC
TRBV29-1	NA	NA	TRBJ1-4	CSATPWDVGEKLFF	TGCAGCGCTACGCCCTGGGACGTTGGTGAAAAACTGTTTTTT
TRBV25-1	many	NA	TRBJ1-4	CASSRHPDEKLFF	TGTGCCAGCAGTAGACACCCGGACGAAAAACTGTTTTTT
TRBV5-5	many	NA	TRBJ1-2	CASSLALEGSGGGYGYTF	TGTGCCAGCAGCTTGGCCCTTGAAGGTTCCGGGGGCGGCTATGGCTACACCTTC
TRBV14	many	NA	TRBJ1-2	CASSPTAVNYGYTF	TGTGCCAGCAGCCCTACCGCAGTTAACTATGGCTACACCTTC
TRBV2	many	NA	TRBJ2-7	CASKNSAEQYF	TGTGCCAGCAAAAACTCGGCGGAGCAGTACTTC
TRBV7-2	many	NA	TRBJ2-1	CASNKRIHEQFF	TGTGCCAGCAATAAGAGGATCCATGAGCAGTTCTTC
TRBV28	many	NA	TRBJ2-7	CASSPPGQMYEQYF	TGTGCCAGCAGTCCCCCCGGTCAGATGTACGAGCAGTACTTC
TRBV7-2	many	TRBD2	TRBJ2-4	CASSFSIAGGPGNIQYF	TGTGCCAGCAGCTTCAGTATAGCGGGGGGGCCGGGAAACATTCAGTACTTC
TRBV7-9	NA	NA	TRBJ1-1	CASSGNYEAFF	TGTGCCAGCAGCGGCAATTATGAAGCTTTCTTT